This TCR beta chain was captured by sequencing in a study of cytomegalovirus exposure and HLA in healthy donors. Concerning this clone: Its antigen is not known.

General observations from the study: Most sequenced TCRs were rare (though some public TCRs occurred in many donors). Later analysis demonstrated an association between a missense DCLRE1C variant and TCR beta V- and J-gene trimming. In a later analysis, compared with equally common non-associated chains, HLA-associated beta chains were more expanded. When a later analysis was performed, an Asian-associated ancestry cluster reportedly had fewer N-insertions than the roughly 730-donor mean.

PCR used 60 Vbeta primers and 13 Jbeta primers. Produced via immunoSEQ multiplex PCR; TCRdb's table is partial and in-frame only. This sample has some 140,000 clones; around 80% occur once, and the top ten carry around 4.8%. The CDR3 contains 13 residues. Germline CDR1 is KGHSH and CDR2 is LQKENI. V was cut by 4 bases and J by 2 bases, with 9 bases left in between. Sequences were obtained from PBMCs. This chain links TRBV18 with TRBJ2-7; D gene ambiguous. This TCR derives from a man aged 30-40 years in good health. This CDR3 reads CASSRAQAYEQYF. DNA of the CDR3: TGTGCCAGCTCACGGGCCCAAGCCTACGAGCAGTACTTC.